The clone carrying this T cell receptor (beta chain) was observed a handful of times. The length of the CDR3 is 16 residues. Between the trimmed V and J ends, which lost 4 bases and 6 bases, there was a span of 19 bases. Germline V CDR1 and CDR2: SGHTA, FQGNSA. The source of the sample is a study of blood T cell repertoires in COVID-19. Overall study context: Sites in the United States, Italy and Spain provided acute and convalescent COVID-19 samples. Nucleic acid was either cDNA or gDNA, and it came from T cells, B-cell-depleted T cells, or PBMCs.

As originally analysed: By means of reference gene primer amplification, nucleated cell counts were estimated. The repertoire was sequenced with immunoSEQ multiplex PCR; TCRdb's copy has only in-frame clones and lacks some. V, J and clone size are those of that table, while D and trimming were read from the DNA. The sample includes about 240,000 clones, about four fifths of them seen just once. The chain combines TRBV7-2 with TRBJ2-1, with D possibly TRBD1 on 10 matching bases. The TCR comes from a woman of 80 years or more with acute or convalescent COVID-19. Material: peripheral blood. CDR3: CASSSSGTGVFNEQFF. For the CDR3, the DNA is TGTGCCAGCAGCTCTAGCGGGACAGGGGTTTTCAATGAGCAGTTCTTC.